This entry features one T cell receptor beta chain sequence. The data stem from a study of blood T cell repertoires in COVID-19. Overall study context: Spain, Italy and the United States supplied samples that represented acute and convalescent COVID-19. T cells, B-cell-depleted T cells, or PBMCs provided the cDNA or gDNA that served as material.

In the authors' methods: Nucleated cell number was recorded as an estimate derived from reference gene primer amplification. Data came from immunoSEQ multiplex PCR; TCRdb stores just in-frame clones and leaves some out. V and J calls and clone size come straight from that table; D and trimming were deduced from the DNA. The data hold under 300,000 clones, with around four fifths observed a single time. The germline CDR1 and CDR2 sequences are DFQATT and SNEGSKA (reference sequence). V was clipped by 3 bases and J by 2 bases; unmatched bases: 8. This CDR3 is 15 amino acids long. This sequence joins TRBV20-1 and TRBJ2-7; 9 bases are a match to TRBD1. The source is a woman aged 60 to 75 with active or convalescent COVID-19. Sequencing was done on a sample of peripheral blood. The CDR3 DNA follows: TGCAGTGCTAGTCGTCGGGACAGGGAAACCTACGAGCAGTACTTC. It encodes CSASRRDRETYEQYF.